These 30 T cell receptor beta chains came from one sample sequenced in a study of T cell responses to AZD1222 COVID-19 vaccine. TCRdb's copy holds only in-frame clones and misses some; the assay was immunoSEQ multiplex PCR. The sample yields approximately 190,000 clones, about 92% seen once. Material: peripheral blood, obtained on day 0 of AZD1222 vaccination. These TCRs come from an adult in good health.

The CDR3 DNA reads TGCAGCGTTGACGCCGCCCGAGCTGCTTTCTTT. Translating it yields CSVDAARAAFF. The J gene is TRBJ1-1, the V gene TRBV29-1, with D unresolved. CDR1 is SQVTM, CDR2 ANQGSEA, per germline. The CDR3 spans 11 residues. V lost 3 bases, J lost 11 bases, and 13 bases lay in between.

This chain uses TRBV9 with TRBJ1-2; D is unclear. This CDR3 region has 12 residues. CDR1 and CDR2 from the germline V gene are SGDLS and YYNGEE. V was trimmed by 3 bases and J by 3 bases, leaving 6 bases between them. The CDR3 reads CASSADDYGYTF. CDR3 nucleotide sequence: TGTGCCAGCAGCGCCGACGACTATGGCTACACCTTC.

The J gene is TRBJ1-1, the V gene TRBV11-2; TRBD1 matches 9 bases. The germline gives CDR1 SGHAT, CDR2 FQNNGV. The CDR3 sequence is 14 residues long. V dropped 4 bases and J dropped 4; count of bases not matched to a gene: 4. Here the CDR3 reads CASSSDRGVTEAFF. The CDR3, as DNA: TGTGCCAGCAGCTCCGACAGGGGGGTCACTGAAGCTTTCTTT. Together with reference TRBV11-2 and TRBJ1-1, the CDR3 gives the full variable domain: EAGVAQSPRYKIIEKRQSVAFWCNPISGHATLYWYQQILGQGPKLLIQFQNNGVVDDSQLPKDRFSAERLKGVDSTLKIQPAKLEDSAVYLCASSSDRGVTEAFFGQGTRLTVV.

This chain links TRBV11-2 with TRBJ1-1; tentative D call: TRBD1 (6 bases). CDR3 length equals 15 residues. In germline, CDR1 is SGHAT, CDR2 FQNNGV. Deletions cut 4 bases from V and 3 bases from J, with 15 bases between. CDR3 sequence (DNA): TGTGCCAGCAGCTCGAGAGGGGGTAGCTACACTGAAGCTTTCTTT. It yields the protein CASSSRGGSYTEAFF.

The chain links TRBV18 to TRBJ2-5; D is uncertain. With 2 bases removed from V and 1 base from J, the gap between germline ends came to 5 bases. The CDR3 has 13 amino acids. Per the germline V gene, CDR1 is KGHSH and CDR2 is LQKENI. The DNA of the CDR3 is TGTGCCAGCTCACCAGTCAGCCAAGAGACCCAGTACTTC. This sequence encodes CASSPVSQETQYF.

The chain is built from TRBV4-2 and TRBJ1-5; D is unresolved. Germline CDR1 LGHNA, CDR2 YNFKEQ. The CDR3 consists of 12 residues. Trimming removed 0 bases from V and 3 bases from J, with 0 bases in between. The CDR3 DNA is TGTGCCAGCAGCCAAGACAATCAGCCCCAGCATTTT. Residues: CASSQDNQPQHF.

The gene calls are TRBV4-3 and TRBJ1-5; no firm D call. V was cut by 0 bases and J by 7 bases, with 7 bases left in between. This CDR3 is 13 amino acids long. Germline V gene sequence: CDR1 LGHNA, CDR2 YSLEER. The CDR3 protein is CASSQDGVQPQHF. CDR3 in DNA: TGCGCCAGCAGCCAAGATGGAGTACAGCCCCAGCATTTT.

The chain uses TRBV12-3 or TRBV12-4 and TRBJ2-7; D is undetermined. The CDR3 extends over 13 amino acids. The V gene lost 3 bases and the J gene lost 2 bases, with 8 bases spanning the gap. The CDR3 here is CASSFDGTYEQYF. The CDR3 coding sequence is TGTGCCAGCAGTTTCGATGGGACCTACGAGCAGTACTTC.

The V call is TRBV19, the J call TRBJ1-2; D is possibly TRBD1 (6 bases). The V gene's germline CDR1 is LNHDA and CDR2 SQIVND (reference sequence). Trimming took 5 bases from V and 6 from J, leaving 19 bases between them. The CDR3 has 15 amino acids. CDR3 region: CASSAYRESLNGYTF. CDR3 DNA: TGTGCCAGTAGTGCCTACAGGGAGTCTCTGAATGGCTACACCTTC.

The V gene is TRBV19, the J gene TRBJ1-5; TRBD1 is a possible D gene (6 bases). The CDR3 spans 15 residues. Germline CDR1 LNHDA, CDR2 SQIVND (reference sequence). V was pared by 3 bases and J by 3 bases, with 12 bases between. DNA for the CDR3: TGTGCCAGTAGTATTACCAGGGGAAACAATCAGCCCCAGCATTTT. Its translation is CASSITRGNNQPQHF.

The chain couples TRBV4-1 to TRBJ1-4; TRBD1 matches at 10 bases. CDR1 MGHRA and CDR2 YSYEKL come from the germline V gene. This CDR3 has 16 residues. The V and J ends lost 3 bases and 7 bases, in that order; junction bases with no gene match: 8. This chain's CDR3 is CASSQDPTGGGEKLFF. The CDR3 bases are TGCGCCAGCAGCCAGGACCCGACAGGGGGCGGTGAAAAACTGTTTTTT.

J is TRBJ2-7 and V is TRBV19; D perhaps matches TRBD1 (5 bases). There are 14 residues in the CDR3. The V and J ends lost 6 bases and 0 bases respectively, with 12 bases between them. From germline, CDR1 is LNHDA and CDR2 SQIVND (reference sequence). The CDR3 region is CASSQDINSYEQYF. CDR3 in DNA: TGTGCCAGTAGCCAGGACATAAACTCCTACGAGCAGTACTTC.

J is TRBJ2-2 and V is TRBV5-1; 10 positions match TRBD1. V lost 0 bases, J lost 7 bases, and 9 bases stayed unmatched. The germline V gene encodes CDR1 SGHRS and CDR2 YFSETQ. This CDR3 region has 17 residues. As DNA, the CDR3 is TGCGCCAGCAGCTTGGCCGTGACAGGGGGCAGTTTCGGGGAGCTGTTTTTT. As protein: CASSLAVTGGSFGELFF.

This clone occurred a few times. The chain couples TRBV29-1 to TRBJ2-2; 8 bases fit TRBD2. The V segment lost 5 bases and the J segment 7 bases; nucleotides outside the gene matches: 9. CDR3 length: 14 residues. The germline gives CDR1 SQVTM, CDR2 ANQGSEA. The CDR3 DNA follows: TGCAGCGTTCGAGACTCGGGAGGGATCGGGGAGCTGTTTTTT. Its translation is CSVRDSGGIGELFF.

The chain employs TRBV4-3 and TRBJ2-2; 9 bases fit TRBD1. J was trimmed by 4 bases and V by 0 bases; bases with no gene match: 9. The CDR3 length is 18 residues. CDR1 LGHNA and CDR2 YSLEER come from the germline V gene. The CDR3 loop is CASSQENPPTGGTGELFF. The CDR3 coding sequence is TGCGCCAGCAGCCAAGAGAATCCCCCGACAGGGGGCACCGGGGAGCTGTTTTTT.

CDR3 sequence: CASSLFGLAGDNEQFF. The CDR3 region has the DNA TGCGCCAGCAGCCTGTTCGGACTAGCGGGGGACAATGAGCAGTTCTTC. V usage is TRBV4-1 and J usage is TRBJ2-1, with 13 bases identical to TRBD2. Germline loops: CDR1 MGHRA, CDR2 YSYEKL. This CDR3 comprises 16 residues. V gave up 4 bases and J gave up 5 bases; unmatched junction bases: 5.

Details on this clone: The sample carries other DNA sequences with the same CDR3. The chain recombines TRBV5-1 with TRBJ1-4, with 8 bases aligning to TRBD1. CDR1 is SGHRS and CDR2 is YFSETQ in the germline V gene. J lost 3 bases, V lost 0 bases, and 4 bases had no gene match. The CDR3 has 16 residues. Written as DNA, the CDR3 is TGCGCCAGCAGCTTGGCCCCACAGGGGGCTAATGAAAAACTGTTTTTT. It codes for CASSLAPQGANEKLFF.

This chain links TRBV4-1 with TRBJ2-3, with TRBD2 matching 14 bases. The J segment lost 0 bases and the V segment lost 0 bases, leaving 5 bases of the junction unmatched. CDR1 is MGHRA and CDR2 is YSYEKL in the germline V gene. The CDR3 has 19 residues. This chain's CDR3 is CASSQERLAGGPSTDTQYF. The CDR3 DNA sequence: TGCGCCAGCAGCCAAGAGAGACTAGCGGGGGGGCCGAGCACAGATACGCAGTATTTT.

The chain recombines TRBV5-5 with TRBJ1-4; D perhaps matches TRBD1 (6 bases). Germline V gene sequence: CDR1 SGHKS, CDR2 YYEKEE (reference sequence). Trimming left V 8 bases short and J 3 bases short, with 11 bases between. CDR3 size: 13 residues. CDR3 DNA: TGTGCCAGTCAGACAGGACCTAATGAAAAACTGTTTTTT. The encoded protein is CASQTGPNEKLFF.

V usage is TRBV7-3 and J usage is TRBJ2-2, with 7 positions matching TRBD1. V lost 1 base and J lost 8; bases outside the gene matches: 10. The germline V gene encodes CDR1 SGHTA and CDR2 FQGTGA. There are 16 residues in the CDR3. CDR3 in DNA: TGTGCCAGCAGCTTAATGGGAACAGGGGTTTCAGGGGAGCTGTTTTTT. It specifies CASSLMGTGVSGELFF.

The chain carries TRBV7-9 and TRBJ2-5; 7 nucleotides align to TRBD2. Germline V gene lookup returns CDR1 SEHNR and CDR2 FQNEAQ (reference sequence). CDR3 length equals 15 residues. Trimming cost V 1 base and J 5 bases; bases outside gene matches: 7. The CDR3 loop reads CASSLDLAEVETQYF. The CDR3, as DNA: TGTGCCAGCAGCTTAGACCTAGCGGAGGTGGAGACCCAGTACTTC. Full variable domain (outside the CDR3, taken from reference TRBV7-9 and TRBJ2-5): DTGVSQNPRHKITKRGQNVTFRCDPISEHNRLYWYRQTLGQGPEFLTYFQNEAQLEKSRLLSDRFSAERPKGSFSTLEIQRTEQGDSAMYLCASSLDLAEVETQYFGPGTRLLVL.

The rearrangement joins TRBV6-2 or TRBV6-3 to TRBJ2-2, with D possibly being TRBD1 (5 bases). The germline V gene encodes CDR1 MNHEY and CDR2 SVGEGT. CDR3 length: 16 residues. Trimming took off 0 bases at V and 4 bases at J, with 12 bases between the two ends. The CDR3 coding sequence is TGTGCCAGCAGTTACTCGAGTCGACAGTCCACCGGGGAGCTGTTTTTT. Residues: CASSYSSRQSTGELFF.

This clone was observed a single time. The rearrangement uses TRBV6-5 and TRBJ1-2; the D is unclear. There are 13 residues in the CDR3. Per the germline V gene, CDR1 is MNHEY and CDR2 is SVGAGI. V lost 2 bases to trimming and J lost 8 bases, with 12 bases between them. This chain's CDR3 is CASSYEWSEGYTF. In nucleotides, the CDR3 is TGTGCCAGCAGTTACGAGTGGAGCGAGGGCTACACCTTC.

This clone was picked up one time. The chain couples TRBV11-2 to TRBJ1-1; D remains unclear. CDR3 length: 13 residues. The ends were cut back, 4 bases at V and 2 bases at J, with 8 bases in the middle. The germline CDR1 and CDR2 sequences are SGHAT and FQNNGV. The CDR3 DNA follows: TGTGCCAGCAGCTCCGCGGTCAACACTGAAGCTTTCTTT. Its translation: CASSSAVNTEAFF.

This rearrangement joins TRBV19 to TRBJ2-2; 11 bases align to TRBD1. Germline values: CDR1 LNHDA, CDR2 SQIVND (reference sequence). V trimming: 6 bases; J trimming: 6 bases; junction bases outside the gene matches: 3. CDR3 length: 14 amino acids. The CDR3 nucleotides read TGTGCCAGTAGCGGGACAGGGGGACCCGGGGAGCTGTTTTTT. This encodes CASSGTGGPGELFF.

The rearrangement uses TRBV9 and TRBJ1-6, with 11 bases fitting TRBD1. CDR3 length: 16 residues. Germline V CDR1 and CDR2: SGDLS, YYNGEE. The J segment lost 6 bases and the V segment lost 4 bases, leaving 6 bases of the junction unmatched. CDR3 amino acids: CASSPVGTGGNSPLHF. CDR3 bases: TGTGCCAGCAGCCCCGTGGGGACAGGGGGTAATTCACCCCTCCACTTT.

The chain links TRBV2 to TRBJ2-1; 7 bases match TRBD2. The CDR3 contains 14 residues. V was clipped by 5 bases and J by 0 bases; unmatched bases: 1. Germline V gene lookup returns CDR1 SNHLY and CDR2 FYNNEI. The CDR3 DNA is TGTGCCAGCAGTCGCGGGGGCTCCTACAATGAGCAGTTCTTC. This encodes CASSRGGSYNEQFF.

The genes are TRBV7-8 and TRBJ1-4; the D is unclear. Trimming removed 3 bases from V and 4 bases from J, with 12 bases in between. CDR3 length: 15 amino acids. Germline V gene lookup returns CDR1 SGHVS and CDR2 FQNEAQ. The CDR3 region has the DNA TGTGCCAGCAGCTTTTTTCGGGGTCTTAATGAAAAACTGTTTTTT. Residues: CASSFFRGLNEKLFF. The full variable domain, in which reference TRBV7-8 and TRBJ1-4 provide the parts outside the CDR3, is GAGVSQSPRYKVAKRGQDVALRCDPISGHVSLFWYQQALGQGPEFLTYFQNEAQLDKSGLPSDRFFAERPEGSVSTLKIQRTQQEDSAVYLCASSFFRGLNEKLFFGSGTQLSVL.

The genes are TRBV19 and TRBJ1-1; 9 bases are shared with TRBD1. V lost 4 bases to trimming and J lost 5 bases; unmatched junction nucleotides: 17. CDR1 and CDR2 from the germline V gene are LNHDA and SQIVND (reference sequence). The CDR3 loop spans 18 amino acids. CDR3 sequence: CASSTRDRVARLRTEAFF. DNA of the CDR3: TGTGCCAGTAGTACGAGGGACAGGGTAGCCCGCTTGAGGACTGAAGCTTTCTTT. The whole variable domain, remainder taken from reference TRBV19 and TRBJ1-1, is DGGITQSPKYLFRKEGQNVTLSCEQNLNHDAMYWYRQDPGQGLRLIYYSQIVNDFQKGDIAEGYSVSREKKESFPLTVTSAQKNPTAFYLCASSTRDRVARLRTEAFFGQGTRLTVV.

The chain employs TRBV5-4 and TRBJ1-4, with 7 nucleotides matching TRBD1. The CDR3 is made up of 15 amino acids. V lost 3 bases to trimming and J lost 4 bases; unmatched junction nucleotides: 6. Germline values: CDR1 SGHNT, CDR2 YYREEE (reference sequence). CDR3 in amino acids: CASSSTGRINEKLFF. CDR3 coding DNA: TGTGCCAGCAGCTCGACAGGGCGGATTAATGAAAAACTGTTTTTT.